The entry that follows covers one T cell receptor beta chain sequence. Between the trimmed V and J ends, which lost 3 bases and 2 bases, there was a span of 5 bases. CDR3 length: 13 residues. The germline V gene has CDR1 SGHKS and CDR2 YYEKEE (reference sequence). Libraries were prepared by immunoSEQ multiplex PCR; TCRdb keeps only in-frame clonotypes and omits some of them. The data show approximately 270,000 clones, approximately 80% seen once. The sample is drawn from a study of blood T cell repertoires in COVID-19. Study information: Acute and convalescent COVID-19 specimens originated in the United States, Italy and Spain. T cells, B-cell-depleted T cells, or PBMCs provided the cDNA or gDNA that served as material.

This clonotype was sampled from a man older than 75 with acute or convalescent COVID-19. The sample comprised peripheral blood. V usage is TRBV5-5 and J usage is TRBJ2-2; D gene uncertain. The CDR3 nucleotides read TGTGCCAGCAGCTCTAGAAACACCGGGGAGCTGTTTTTT. Protein product: CASSSRNTGELFF.